The next 5 T cell receptor beta chains were all read from a single sample in a study of shared clonotypes between healthy human individuals. Profiled with immunoSEQ multiplex PCR; TCRdb holds only in-frame clones, not every one. Of about 1 million clones in the sample, approximately 72% are singletons; the top ten hold roughly 1.4%. Source material: memory CD4+ T cells sorted from blood. The subset denotes: CD45RA-negative fraction. Receptor source: a man between 18 and 35 years old in good health.

This chain links TRBV28 with TRBJ1-2; D remains ambiguous. This CDR3 is 12 amino acids long. Germline-derived CDR1 and CDR2 are MDHEN and SYDVKM. The V and J ends lost 5 bases and 7 bases respectively, with 11 bases between them. The CDR3 spells CASSERTVGYTF. Here the CDR3 DNA reads TGTGCCAGCAGTGAGAGGACTGTTGGCTACACCTTC.

The chain combines TRBV7-9 with TRBJ2-3; 7 nucleotides agree with TRBD1. Germline V lookup: CDR1 SEHNR, CDR2 FQNEAQ (reference sequence). With 5 bases clipped from V and 3 bases from J, the junction kept 8 bases outside the gene matches. The CDR3 totals 15 residues. The CDR3 nucleotides read TGTGCCAGCAGCCAACAGGGGCCGAGAACAGATACGCAGTATTTT. It specifies CASSQQGPRTDTQYF.

The chain has TRBV6-1 and TRBJ2-7, with TRBD2 matching 9 bases. Germline CDR1 MNHNS, CDR2 SASEGT. The CDR3 runs 15 residues. V lost 5 bases, J lost 2 bases, and 7 bases stayed unmatched. The CDR3 sequence is CASSHSGGLAYEQYF. The CDR3 region has the DNA TGTGCCAGCAGTCATAGCGGGGGCCTCGCCTACGAGCAGTACTTC.

CDR3 sequence (DNA): TGTGCCAGCAGCAGAAGAAGGGGGACTGAAGCTTTCTTT. Translation: CASSRRRGTEAFF. This chain joins TRBV5-6 and TRBJ1-1; tentative D call: TRBD1 (6 bases). The V end lost 4 bases, the J end lost 5 bases, and 12 bases lay between the germline ends. CDR1 is SGHDT and CDR2 is YYEEEE in the germline V gene. The CDR3 has 13 residues.

This clone is a singleton in its sample. The chain carries TRBV5-1 and TRBJ2-2, with TRBD1 as a possible D gene (6 bases). The CDR3 runs to 15 residues. Trimming took off 2 bases at V and 2 bases at J, with 10 bases between the two ends. Germline-derived CDR1 and CDR2 are SGHRS and YFSETQ. The CDR3 nucleotides read TGCGCCAGCAGCTTCGGGACAAAAAACACCGGGGAGCTGTTTTTT. Residues: CASSFGTKNTGELFF.